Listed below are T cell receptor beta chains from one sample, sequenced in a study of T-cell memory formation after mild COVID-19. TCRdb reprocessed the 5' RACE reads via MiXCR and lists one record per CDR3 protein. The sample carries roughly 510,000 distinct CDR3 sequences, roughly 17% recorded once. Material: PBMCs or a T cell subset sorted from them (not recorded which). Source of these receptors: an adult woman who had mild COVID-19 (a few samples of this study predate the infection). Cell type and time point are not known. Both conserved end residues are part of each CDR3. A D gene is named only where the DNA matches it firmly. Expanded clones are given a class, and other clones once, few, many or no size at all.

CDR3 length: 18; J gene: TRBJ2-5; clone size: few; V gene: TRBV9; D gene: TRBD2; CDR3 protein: CASSVELAGASNQETQYF; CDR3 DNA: TGTGCCAGCAGCGTAGAACTAGCGGGGGCGTCGAACCAAGAGACCCAGTACTTC
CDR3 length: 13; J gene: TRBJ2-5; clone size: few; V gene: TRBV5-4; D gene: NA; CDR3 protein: CASSLPGRETQYF; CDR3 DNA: TGTGCCAGCAGCTTACCGGGGAGGGAGACCCAGTACTTC
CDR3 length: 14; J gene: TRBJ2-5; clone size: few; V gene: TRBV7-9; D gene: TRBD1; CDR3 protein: CASSSRTGIETQYF; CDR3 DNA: TGTGCCAGCAGCTCGCGGACAGGGATAGAGACCCAGTACTTC
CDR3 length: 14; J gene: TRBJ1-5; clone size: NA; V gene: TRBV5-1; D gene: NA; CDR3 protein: CASSLQAGNQPQHF; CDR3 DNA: TGCGCCAGCAGCTTGCAGGCAGGCAATCAGCCCCAGCATTTT
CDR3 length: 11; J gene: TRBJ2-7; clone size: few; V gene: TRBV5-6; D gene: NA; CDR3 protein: CASSLGTFWNF; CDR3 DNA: TGTGCCAGCAGCTTGGGAACATTCTGGAACTTC
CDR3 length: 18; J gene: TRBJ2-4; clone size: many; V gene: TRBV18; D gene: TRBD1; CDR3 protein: CASSPRGPGQGAKNIQYF; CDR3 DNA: TGTGCCAGCTCACCACGCGGACCGGGACAGGGTGCCAAAAACATTCAGTACTTC
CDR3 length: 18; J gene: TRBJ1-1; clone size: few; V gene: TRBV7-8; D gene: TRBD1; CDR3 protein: CASSLATMTGASYTEAFF; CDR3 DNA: TGTGCCAGCAGCTTAGCTACGATGACAGGGGCCTCATACACTGAAGCTTTCTTT
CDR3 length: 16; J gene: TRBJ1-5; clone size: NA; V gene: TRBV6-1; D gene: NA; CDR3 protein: CASSPDRVGAWQPQHF; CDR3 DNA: TGTGCCAGCAGTCCGGACAGAGTGGGAGCCTGGCAGCCCCAGCATTTT
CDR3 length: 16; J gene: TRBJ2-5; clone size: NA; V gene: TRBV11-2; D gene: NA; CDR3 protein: CASSLLLRQNQETQYF; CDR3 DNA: TGTGCCAGCAGCTTATTACTGAGGCAGAATCAAGAGACCCAGTACTTC
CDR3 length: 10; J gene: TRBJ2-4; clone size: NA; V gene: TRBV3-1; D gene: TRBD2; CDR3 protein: CASGREVQYF; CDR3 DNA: TGTGCCAGCGGCCGGGAGGTTCAGTACTTC
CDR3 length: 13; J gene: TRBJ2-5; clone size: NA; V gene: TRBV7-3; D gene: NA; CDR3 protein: CASSLDDQETQYF; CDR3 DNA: TGTGCCAGCAGCTTAGACGATCAAGAGACCCAGTACTTC
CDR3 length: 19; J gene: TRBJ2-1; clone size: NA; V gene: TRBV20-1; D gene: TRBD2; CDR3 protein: CSGTGHLRREWGSYNEQFF; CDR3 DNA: TGCAGTGGCACTGGGCATTTAAGGCGGGAGTGGGGGTCCTACAATGAGCAGTTCTTC
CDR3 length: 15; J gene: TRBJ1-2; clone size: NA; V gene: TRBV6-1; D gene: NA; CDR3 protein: CASSEEQAPNYGYTF; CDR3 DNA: TGTGCCAGCAGTGAAGAACAGGCCCCTAACTATGGCTACACCTTC
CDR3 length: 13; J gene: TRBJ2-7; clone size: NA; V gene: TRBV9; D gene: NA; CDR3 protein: CASSVADYNEQYF; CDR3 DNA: TGTGCCAGCAGCGTAGCGGACTATAACGAGCAGTACTTC
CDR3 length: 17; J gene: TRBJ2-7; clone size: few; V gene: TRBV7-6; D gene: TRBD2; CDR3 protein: CASSFLFRTSVSYEQYF; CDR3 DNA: TGTGCCAGCAGCTTCCTCTTTCGGACTAGCGTCTCCTACGAGCAGTACTTC
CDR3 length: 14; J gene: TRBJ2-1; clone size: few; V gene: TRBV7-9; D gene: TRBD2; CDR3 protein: CASSLKAGVSEQFF; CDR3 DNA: TGTGCCAGCAGCTTAAAAGCGGGAGTCTCTGAGCAGTTCTTC
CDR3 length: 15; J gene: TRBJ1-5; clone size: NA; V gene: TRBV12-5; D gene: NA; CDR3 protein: CASGPQGGSNQPQHF; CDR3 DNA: TGTGCTAGTGGTCCTCAGGGCGGTAGCAATCAGCCCCAGCATTTT
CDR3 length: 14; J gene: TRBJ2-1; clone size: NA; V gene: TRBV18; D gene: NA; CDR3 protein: CASSHSAGENEQFF; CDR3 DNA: TGTGCCAGCTCACATTCGGCAGGGGAGAATGAGCAGTTCTTC
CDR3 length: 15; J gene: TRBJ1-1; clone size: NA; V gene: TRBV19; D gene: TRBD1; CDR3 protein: CASNGRTGANTEAFF; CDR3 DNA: TGTGCCAGTAATGGCCGGACAGGAGCGAACACTGAAGCTTTCTTT
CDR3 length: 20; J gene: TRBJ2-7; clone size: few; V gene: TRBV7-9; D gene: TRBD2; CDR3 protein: CASSLANRRRLAGLAGEQYF; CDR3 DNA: TGTGCCAGCAGCTTAGCCAACCGCCGGAGACTAGCGGGGCTAGCGGGCGAGCAGTACTTC
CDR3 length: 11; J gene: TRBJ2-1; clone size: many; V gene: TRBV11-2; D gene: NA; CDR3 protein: CASSSGPVEFF; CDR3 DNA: TGTGCCAGCAGCTCGGGCCCCGTGGAGTTCTTC
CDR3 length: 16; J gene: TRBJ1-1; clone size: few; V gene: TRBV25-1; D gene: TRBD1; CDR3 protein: CASSATGDRGYTEAFF; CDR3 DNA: TGTGCCAGCAGCGCAACCGGGGACAGGGGATACACTGAAGCTTTCTTT
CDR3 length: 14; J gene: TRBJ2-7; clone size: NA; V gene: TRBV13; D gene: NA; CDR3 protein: CASSPSVNRGEQYF; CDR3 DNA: TGTGCCAGCAGCCCATCGGTGAACCGGGGCGAGCAGTACTTC
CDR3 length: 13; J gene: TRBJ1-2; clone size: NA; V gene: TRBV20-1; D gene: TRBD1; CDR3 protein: CSVVQGPGYGYTF; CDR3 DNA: TGCAGTGTTGTACAGGGGCCAGGCTATGGCTACACCTTC
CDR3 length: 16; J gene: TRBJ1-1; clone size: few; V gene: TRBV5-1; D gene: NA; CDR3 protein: CASSLQAQGSNTEAFF; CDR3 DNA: TGCGCCAGCAGCTTACAGGCCCAGGGGTCAAACACTGAAGCTTTCTTT
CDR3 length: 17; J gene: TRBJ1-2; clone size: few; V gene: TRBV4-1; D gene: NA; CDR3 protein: CASSQDLRGRRGYGYTF; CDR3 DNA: TGCGCCAGCAGCCAAGATCTTAGGGGCAGGCGCGGCTATGGCTACACCTTC
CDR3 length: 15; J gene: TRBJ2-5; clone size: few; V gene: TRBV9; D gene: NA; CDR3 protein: CASSVEGHPQETQYF; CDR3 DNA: TGTGCCAGCAGCGTAGAGGGACACCCCCAAGAGACCCAGTACTTC
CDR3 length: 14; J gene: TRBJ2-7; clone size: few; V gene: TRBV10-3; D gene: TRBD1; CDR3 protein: CAISERDSTYEQYF; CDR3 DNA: TGTGCCATCAGTGAGCGGGACAGTACCTACGAGCAGTACTTC
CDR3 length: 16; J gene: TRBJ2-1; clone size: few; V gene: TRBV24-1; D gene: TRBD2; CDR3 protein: CATSNALAGEYNEQFF; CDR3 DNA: TGTGCCACCAGTAACGCTCTAGCGGGAGAGTACAATGAGCAGTTCTTC
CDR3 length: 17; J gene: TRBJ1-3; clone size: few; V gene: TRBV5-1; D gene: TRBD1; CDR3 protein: CASSVAGTAGAGNTIYF; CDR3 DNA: TGCGCCAGCAGCGTTGCCGGGACAGCAGGCGCTGGAAACACCATATATTTT
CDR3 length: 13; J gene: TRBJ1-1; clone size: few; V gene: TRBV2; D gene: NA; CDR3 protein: CAIIRGLNTEAFF; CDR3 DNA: TGTGCCATTATCAGGGGCCTGAACACTGAAGCTTTCTTT